This record concerns one T cell receptor (beta chain) sequence. There is no known antigen for this receptor. No much larger clone is present one base from it, and per-base qualities are unavailable. The V end loses 7 bases and the J end loses 7 bases, and a stretch of 26 bases separates them. The CDR3 covers 16 residues, taking in both the cysteine and the phenylalanine. The DNA shown is the 48-base CDR3, in frame from base 1. This entry is derived from a study of human T cells and chemical hapten exposure (dated by TCRdb to 2020 to 2022). Looking at the study overall: For sensitization, 2% DPC in acetone was applied to an approximately 2 cm by approximately 2 cm area of upper inner arm skin. This study followed changes in the peripheral blood TCR repertoire in vivo during primary and secondary sensitization of alopecia patients to the hapten diphenylcyclopropenone (DPC). About 29 alopecia patients gave blood for TCR sequencing at one to four time points (pre-sensitization, 2, 6 and 24 weeks). Alopecia areata with under or over 50% scalp involvement, alopecia totalis and alopecia universalis were represented in the patient cohort, which was mostly female. Patch testing was done on the upper back using Finn chambers containing 0.01% DPC, and results were scored after 6 days according to International Contact Dermatitis Research Group standards. Weekly therapeutic DPC doses were additionally applied to the scalp of patients throughout the approximately 25-week study period. Libraries were combined into a pool for sequencing, and differences in TCR yield between samples came mainly from small differences in library volumes within the pool. Blood samples were taken from patients before sensitization (week 0) and then at 2, 6 and about 24 weeks after DPC sensitization. The paper's findings and limits, for the study overall: The number of PT1 expanded TCRs positively correlated with patch test score, significant at thresholds 8, 16 and 32 but not 4. Because all patients had alopecia, a presumed autoimmune disease, the immune response of the patients might differ from that of healthy individuals. Compared with pre-sensitization or healthy control sets, expanded TCRs formed significantly more large CDR3 similarity clusters, which is consistent with antigen-driven responses. DPC sensitization did not change the number of TCRs with a frequency above 1 in 1000, and there was no evidence of changes in global repertoire structure. Repeated subsampling changed both the strength of the expansion versus patch-test correlation and the threshold at which the correlation became significant.

Libraries were built with RACE. The sequencing machine was a NextSeq 500. During library preparation, unique molecular identifiers were attached to individual cDNA molecules so that TCRs could be counted quantitatively and reproducibly. Both TCR alpha and TCR beta chains were sequenced from each blood RNA sample. The authors' pipeline ran thus. Samples had a median of roughly 99,000 TCRs, with a range from about 20,000 to 690,600. The Decombinator software suite was used to annotate the V, J and CDR3 of the TCR reads. Every sample was subsampled to the same number of TCRs (28,000) for the PS versus PT1 abundance plots. Expanded TCRs were defined as absent before sensitization and observed at least eight times at the 2-week time point. TCRdb reprocessing: public reads trimmed at Q25 with fastp, clones called with MiXCR, in-frame beta chains kept. Every CDR3 protein is listed once, alongside the most common genes and DNA of its rows. The V and J calls and clone size are TCRdb's, not the authors'. The sample table records 100,000 or so distinct CDR3 sequences; about 9.3% of these occur just once. The ten top clones hold just over 2% of the sample.

The time point label, read with the paper, signifies: patch test 2, 6 weeks after DPC sensitization. The treatment or condition label for this specimen denotes: therapeutic diphenylcyclopropenone sensitization with weekly scalp DPC. At every patch-test visit, the blood draw took place before the patch test was put on. To be eligible, patients had to be aged 18 to 70, diagnosed with alopecia and judged suitable for DPC therapy, while pregnant patients were excluded. Total RNA was isolated from unfractionated whole blood collected in Tempus Blood RNA tubes. Sample: whole blood, taken in connection with sensitization to the hapten diphenylcyclopropenone (DPC). The sequence was obtained from a woman between 40 and 50 years old with alopecia areata. Some clones in this sample may be carry-over from other donors' samples. The sequence links TRBV23-1 to TRBJ2-7, with TRBD2 perhaps the D gene, on 6 matching bases. TRBV23-1 is designated an ORF whose function remains uncertain. The sequenced DNA: TGCGCCAGCATCCTTGGAGGGCGGCTACCTCCTCCTGAGCAGTACTTC. It codes for CASILGGRLPPPEQYF.